These T cell receptor beta chains were read from a single sample in a study of cytomegalovirus exposure and HLA in healthy donors. Method: immunoSEQ multiplex PCR; TCRdb's copy keeps in-frame clones and lacks some. The sample gives around 120,000 clones, about 80% of which show up once; under 3.5% is in the top ten. Sequencing was done on a sample of PBMCs. These receptor sequences come from a male donor in good health and CMV-seronegative. Both conserved end residues are part of each CDR3. The D gene is left open where the match is weak. Expanded clones are given a class, and other clones once, few, many or no size at all.

J	size	length	V	D	CDR3	DNA
TRBJ1-1	NA	15	TRBV7-9	NA	CASSLVVGGYTEAFF	TGTGCCAGCAGCTTAGTCGTGGGAGGGTACACTGAAGCTTTCTTT
TRBJ2-7	NA	16	TRBV6-1	NA	CASSEVLSSAAYEQYF	TGTGCCAGCAGTGAGGTCCTTTCTAGCGCAGCCTACGAGCAGTACTTC
TRBJ2-7	NA	16	TRBV27	NA	CARMEAEIFFTYEQYF	TGTGCCAGGATGGAGGCAGAAATATTTTTTACCTACGAGCAGTACTTC
TRBJ1-2	NA	10	TRBV19	NA	CATDSDGYTF	TGTGCCACCGACTCGGATGGCTACACCTTC
TRBJ2-1	NA	18	TRBV7-3	TRBD2	CASSLRGRAWEGYNEQFF	TGTGCCAGCAGCTTAAGGGGCCGCGCCTGGGAGGGATACAATGAGCAGTTCTTC
TRBJ2-3	few	20	TRBV27	TRBD2	CASSFRGRASFFEDTDTQYF	TGTGCCAGCAGTTTCCGGGGGAGGGCCAGTTTCTTTGAGGACACAGATACGCAGTATTTT
TRBJ2-2	few	16	TRBV4-2	TRBD1	CASSEPRTGETGELFF	TGTGCCAGCAGCGAACCCCGGACAGGCGAGACCGGGGAGCTGTTTTTT
TRBJ2-7	NA	13	TRBV6-5	NA	CASSLTGSSRQYF	TGTGCCAGCAGCCTAACAGGGTCCTCGAGGCAGTACTTC
TRBJ2-7	NA	13	TRBV6-1	TRBD1	CASSENRGYEQYF	TGTGCCAGCAGTGAAAACAGGGGCTACGAGCAGTACTTC
TRBJ2-3	NA	15	TRBV5-1	TRBD2	CASSLVLAGEDTQYF	TGCGCCAGCAGCTTGGTACTAGCGGGAGAGGATACGCAGTATTTT
TRBJ1-4	NA	14	TRBV7-9	NA	CSSSLKQADEKLFF	TGTTCCAGCAGCTTAAAGCAGGCAGATGAAAAACTGTTTTTT
TRBJ1-4	NA	15	TRBV7-2	NA	CASSLGAGLGEKLFF	TGTGCCAGCAGCTTGGGGGCAGGGCTAGGAGAAAAACTGTTTTTT
TRBJ1-2	once	12	TRBV9	NA	CASSVSNYGYTF	TGTGCCAGCAGCGTCTCCAACTATGGCTACACCTTC
TRBJ2-2	few	11	TRBV30	NA	CAWSDTGELFF	TGTGCCTGGAGCGACACCGGGGAGCTGTTTTTT
TRBJ2-3	NA	14	TRBV5-1	NA	CASSLATAPDTQYF	TGCGCCAGCAGCTTGGCGACAGCCCCAGATACGCAGTATTTT
TRBJ2-1	NA	16	TRBV19	NA	CASSTPPGVPGNEQFF	TGTGCCAGTAGTACGCCCCCAGGGGTTCCGGGAAATGAGCAGTTCTTC
TRBJ2-2	NA	15	TRBV7-9	TRBD1	CSSWKWTGGTGELFF	TGTTCCAGCTGGAAATGGACAGGGGGTACCGGGGAGCTGTTTTTT
TRBJ2-7	NA	15	TRBV5-8	TRBD1	CASSSWTGDNYEQYF	TGTGCCAGCAGCTCTTGGACAGGGGACAACTACGAGCAGTACTTC
TRBJ2-1	NA	15	TRBV6-5	TRBD1	CASSSIWTGRNEQFF	TGTGCCAGCAGCTCGATATGGACAGGGCGCAATGAGCAGTTCTTC
TRBJ1-6	NA	14	TRBV7-2	TRBD1	CASSWTGKNSPLHF	TGTGCCAGCAGCTGGACAGGAAAAAATTCACCCCTCCACTTT